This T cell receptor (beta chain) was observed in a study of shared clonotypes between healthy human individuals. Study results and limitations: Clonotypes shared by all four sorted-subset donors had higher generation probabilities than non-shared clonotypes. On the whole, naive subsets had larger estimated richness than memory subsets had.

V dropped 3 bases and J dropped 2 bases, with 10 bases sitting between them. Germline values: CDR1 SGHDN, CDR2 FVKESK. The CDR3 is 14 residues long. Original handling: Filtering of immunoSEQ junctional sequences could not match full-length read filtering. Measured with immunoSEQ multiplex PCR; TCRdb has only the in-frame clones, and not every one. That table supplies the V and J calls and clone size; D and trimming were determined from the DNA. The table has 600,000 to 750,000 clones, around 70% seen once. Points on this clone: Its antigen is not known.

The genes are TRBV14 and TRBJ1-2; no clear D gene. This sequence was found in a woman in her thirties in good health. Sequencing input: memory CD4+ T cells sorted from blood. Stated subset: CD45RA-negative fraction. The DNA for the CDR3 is TGTGCCAGCAGCCAGAGACGGACGAACTATGGCTACACCTTC. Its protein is CASSQRRTNYGYTF.